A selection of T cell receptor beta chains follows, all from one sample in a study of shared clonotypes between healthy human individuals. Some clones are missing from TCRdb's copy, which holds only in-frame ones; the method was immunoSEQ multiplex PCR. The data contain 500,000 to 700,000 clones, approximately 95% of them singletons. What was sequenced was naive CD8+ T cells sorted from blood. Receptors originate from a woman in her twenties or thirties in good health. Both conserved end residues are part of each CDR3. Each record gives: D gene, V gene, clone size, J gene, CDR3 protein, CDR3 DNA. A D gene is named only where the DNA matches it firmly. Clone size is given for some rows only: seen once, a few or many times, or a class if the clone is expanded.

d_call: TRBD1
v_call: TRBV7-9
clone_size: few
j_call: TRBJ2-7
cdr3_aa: CASSLAGQGEQYF
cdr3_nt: TGTGCCAGCAGCTTAGCTGGACAGGGAGAGCAGTACTTC

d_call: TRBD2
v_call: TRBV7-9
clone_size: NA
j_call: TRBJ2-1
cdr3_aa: CASGSGSYEQFF
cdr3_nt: TGTGCCAGCGGTAGCGGGAGTTATGAGCAGTTCTTC

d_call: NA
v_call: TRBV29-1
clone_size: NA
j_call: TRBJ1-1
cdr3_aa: CSVDTQAFF
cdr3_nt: TGCAGCGTTGATACCCAAGCTTTCTTT

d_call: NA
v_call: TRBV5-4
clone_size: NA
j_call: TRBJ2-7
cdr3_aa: CASSFWGSYEQYF
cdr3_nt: TGTGCCAGCAGCTTCTGGGGTTCCTACGAGCAGTACTTC

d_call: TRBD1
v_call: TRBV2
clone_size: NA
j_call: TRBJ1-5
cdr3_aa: CASRTGYNQPQHF
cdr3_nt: TGTGCCAGCAGGACAGGGTACAATCAGCCCCAGCATTTT

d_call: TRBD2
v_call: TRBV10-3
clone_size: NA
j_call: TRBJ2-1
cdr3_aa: CAISEEGLAGGRDYNEQFF
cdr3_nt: TGTGCCATCAGTGAGGAGGGACTAGCGGGAGGGCGGGACTACAATGAGCAGTTCTTC

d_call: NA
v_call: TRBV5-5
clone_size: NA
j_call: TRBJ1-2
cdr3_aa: CASSFSGSGYTF
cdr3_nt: TGTGCCAGCAGCTTCTCAGGGAGTGGCTACACCTTC

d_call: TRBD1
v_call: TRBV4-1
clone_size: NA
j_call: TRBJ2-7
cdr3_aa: CASSQSTGGASYEQYF
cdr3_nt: TGCGCCAGCAGCCAATCGACAGGGGGCGCAAGCTACGAGCAGTACTTC

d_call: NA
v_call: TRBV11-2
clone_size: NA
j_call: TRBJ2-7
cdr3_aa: CASSLAEGNEQYF
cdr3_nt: TGTGCCAGCAGCTTAGCAGAGGGCAACGAGCAGTACTTC

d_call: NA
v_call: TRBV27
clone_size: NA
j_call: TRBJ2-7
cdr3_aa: CASSLSAPSSYEQYF
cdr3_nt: TGTGCCAGCAGTTTATCGGCCCCCTCCTCCTACGAGCAGTACTTC

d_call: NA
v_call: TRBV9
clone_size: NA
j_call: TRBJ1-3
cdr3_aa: CASSLTGNTIYF
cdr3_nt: TGTGCCAGCAGCTTAACTGGAAACACCATATATTTT